This T cell receptor beta chain came from a study of OX40 agonist ivuxolimab in advanced cancers. Study context: Males comprised around 78% of the group, whose mean age was approximately 60 years (range about 20 to 90). Under the entry rules, prior anti-PD-1, anti-PD-L1 or anti-CTLA-4 therapy was allowed, and 40% had some. Regarding the study as a whole: There were, on average, more expanded clones in CD8+ T cells than in CD4+.

Clones were sequenced by immunoSEQ multiplex PCR, and TCRdb holds only the in-frame ones, with some missing. In the table there are 70,000 to 95,000 clones, approximately 90% of which are singletons. Researchers took blood at baseline, on cycle 4 day 1, and on cycle 7 day 1. For this clone: The antigen is undetermined.

The V and J ends lost 10 bases and 5 bases, in that order; junction bases with no gene match: 11. Germline CDR1 ENHRY, CDR2 SYGVKD. The CDR3 sequence is 14 residues long. This receptor was obtained from an adult with an advanced solid tumor such as melanoma, head and neck, liver or kidney cancer. This sequence joins TRBV10-3 and TRBJ2-1, with TRBD2 matching 7 bases. The sample consisted of CD4+ or CD8+ T cells sorted from blood, taken in a trial of the OX40 agonist ivuxolimab. CDR3 nucleotides: TGTGCCAGCGGGAGAAGCGGGCGAGACAATGAGCAGTTCTTC. Translating it yields CASGRSGRDNEQFF.